This TCR beta chain came from a study of shared clonotypes between healthy human individuals. General study points: Estimated clonotype richness was generally higher in naive than memory subsets. Sharing across four donors was seen in 4% to 5% of naive CD4 clonotypes. Clonotypes not shared had lower generation probabilities than those common to all four donors.

A note on this clone: Its antigen remains unknown.

Per the authors' pipeline: From ImmunoSEQ came sequences covering only the junction and carrying no quality scores, so filtering differed. Produced via immunoSEQ multiplex PCR; TCRdb's table is partial and in-frame only. That table is the source of V, J and clone size, and D and trimming were worked out from the DNA. The repertoire has about 2.1 million clones, 93% of them found once; the top ten carry about 1.6%. Trimming removed 3 bases from V and 5 bases from J, with 14 bases in between. CDR1 SGHAT and CDR2 FQNNGV come from the germline V gene. The CDR3 contains 15 residues. CD45RO-negative, CCR7-positively selected cells formed the naive CD8 fraction, excluding terminally differentiated effector memory CD45RA+ cells.

The rearrangement joins TRBV11-2 to TRBJ1-5, with TRBD1 as a possible D gene (6 bases). Sample: naive CD8+ T cells from PBMCs. This sequence was found in a man younger than 30 in good health. Some clones in this sample may be carry-over from other donors' samples. CDR3 protein: CASSLRGWYDQPQHF. The CDR3 bases are TGTGCCAGCAGCTTGAGGGGGTGGTACGATCAGCCCCAGCATTTT.